The 30 T cell receptor beta chains reported below all come from one sample, sequenced in a study of T cells in Graves' hyperthyroidism and ophthalmopathy. The source material, RNA transcripts, was used to amplify TCR beta CDR3 regions. TCR CDR3 regions were first amplified by RT-PCR with HTBI primers. From the multiplex PCR reads, TCRdb called clonotypes with MiXCR, one entry per CDR3 protein. Among a few hundred thousand distinct CDR3 sequences, about 45% were seen once, and the ten largest hold more than 7.5%. Material: peripheral blood or thyroid tissue (not recorded which). These TCRs come from a woman between 18 and 29 years old with Graves' hyperthyroidism.

A remark on this clonotype: A much more abundant neighbour one base away suggests this may be a read error. The rearrangement links TRBV12-5 to TRBJ2-2, with D perhaps TRBD1 (6 bases). V was clipped by 1 base and J by 0 bases, with 15 bases between them. This CDR3 has 18 amino acids. Germline V gene data show CDR1 as LGHNT and CDR2 as FRNRAP. The DNA of the CDR3 is TGTGCTAGTGGTTTGGCGGTCGGGACATCCGCGAACACCGGGGAGCTGTTTTTT. Translation: CASGLAVGTSANTGELFF.

Many counts were recorded for this clonotype. The chain recombines TRBV2 with TRBJ1-5, with 8 bases matching TRBD1. CDR1 is SNHLY and CDR2 is FYNNEI in the germline V gene. The CDR3 runs 14 residues. Unmatched junction bases numbered 7, after V lost 7 bases and J lost 5 bases. The CDR3: CASTEDRAYQPQHF. The CDR3 DNA is TGTGCCAGCACTGAGGACAGGGCTTATCAGCCCCAGCATTTT.

The chain is built from TRBV30 and TRBJ2-7; no clear D. Deletions cut 5 bases from V and 1 base from J, with 9 bases between. The CDR3 runs 12 residues. The germline CDR1 and CDR2 sequences are GTSNPN and SVGIG (reference sequence). CDR3 loop: CAWATESYEQYF. For the CDR3, the DNA is TGTGCCTGGGCGACCGAGTCCTACGAGCAGTACTTC.

This clonotype was seen at least ten times. The V call is TRBV5-1, the J call TRBJ2-5; D is possibly TRBD2 (5 bases). CDR1 and CDR2 from the germline V gene are SGHRS and YFSETQ. Trimming pared 3 bases from V and 0 bases from J, leaving 15 bases between. The CDR3 has 16 amino acids. The CDR3 DNA follows: TGCGCCAGCAGCTCGGGAATGCGGACCGACCAAGAGACCCAGTACTTC. Its protein product is CASSSGMRTDQETQYF.

In its sample, this clonotype was seen many times. This chain links TRBV15 with TRBJ2-2, with unresolved D. The V and J ends lost 5 bases and 3 bases respectively, with 10 bases between them. Germline V gene sequence: CDR1 LNHNV, CDR2 YYDKDF (reference sequence). The length of the CDR3 is 14 residues. This CDR3 is CATSRGRDTGELFF. The CDR3 nucleotides read TGTGCCACCAGCCGAGGACGGGACACCGGGGAGCTGTTTTTT.

This clonotype has at least ten counts. The rearrangement links TRBV4-2 to TRBJ1-1; D remains ambiguous. Germline CDR1 LGHNA, CDR2 YNFKEQ. This CDR3 has 14 residues. V dropped 3 bases and J dropped 4 bases, with 12 bases sitting between them. The CDR3 protein is CASSQAPRGTEAFF. CDR3 coding DNA: TGTGCCAGCAGCCAGGCTCCCCGGGGCACTGAAGCTTTCTTT.

This clonotype was seen ten or more times. The J gene is TRBJ1-2, the V gene TRBV30; TRBD1 is a possible D gene (5 bases). V dropped 7 bases and J dropped 4 bases, with 19 bases sitting between them. CDR1 and CDR2 (germline): GTSNPN, SVGIG (reference sequence). The CDR3 covers 14 residues. CDR3 nucleotide sequence: TGTGCCTCCCTCCGAGAGGCAGGGAGCTATGGCTACACCTTC. Translated, it gives CASLREAGSYGYTF.

This clonotype was seen repeatedly, ten times or more. This chain connects TRBV7-6 to TRBJ1-4; D call uncertain. Trimming stripped 3 bases from V and 5 bases from J, with 19 bases between. Germline CDR1 and CDR2: SGHVS and FNYEAQ. The CDR3 sequence is 17 residues long. CDR3 DNA sequence: TGTGCCAGCAGCTTGACTGGTGTGGTGCGGTCAAATGAAAAACTGTTTTTT. Translated, it gives CASSLTGVVRSNEKLFF. Full variable domain (remainder filled in from reference TRBV7-6 and TRBJ1-4): GAGVSQSPRYKVTKRGQDVALRCDPISGHVSLYWYRQALGQGPEFLTYFNYEAQQDKSGLPNDRFSAERPEGSISTLTIQRTEQRDSAMYRCASSLTGVVRSNEKLFFGSGTQLSVL.

This clonotype was picked up many times. The V gene is TRBV4-3, the J gene TRBJ1-5; 10 nucleotides align to TRBD1. Per the germline V gene, CDR1 is LGHNA and CDR2 is YSLEER. The CDR3 runs to 17 residues. V lost 0 bases, J lost 5 bases, and 7 bases stayed unmatched. This chain's CDR3 is CASSQDKTGGIHQPQHF. As DNA, the CDR3 is TGCGCCAGCAGCCAAGACAAGACAGGGGGCATTCATCAGCCCCAGCATTTT.

Worth noting for this clonotype: It is unclear where the CDR3 begins or ends on the DNA, so no DNA is shown, and the CDR3 is as TCRdb lists it. The rearrangement uses TRBV2 and TRBJ1-2; TRBD1, the table's D call, was not compared with the DNA. In germline, CDR1 is SNHLY, CDR2 FYNNEI. The CDR3 spans 19 residues, counting both ends. CDR3 loop: CASSEDWANVLTFGAGYTF.

This chain connects TRBV4-2 to TRBJ1-1; 10 positions agree with TRBD1. Germline assignment: CDR1 LGHNA and CDR2 YNFKEQ. Trimming took 2 bases from V and 4 from J; bases not matched to a gene: 7. This CDR3 has 16 amino acids. CDR3 DNA: TGTGCCAGCAGCCAATTGACAGGGGGCAAAGTCACTGAAGCTTTCTTT. It yields the protein CASSQLTGGKVTEAFF.

V is TRBV7-9 and J is TRBJ2-6, with D tentatively TRBD1 or TRBD2 (6 bases each). Germline CDR1 SEHNR, CDR2 FQNEAQ (reference sequence). This CDR3 is built from 17 residues. V was trimmed by 7 bases and J by 4 bases, leaving 20 bases between them. The CDR3 DNA is TGTGCCAGCACCCAGGAAGGGGGGCACGCCGGGGCCAACGTCCTGACTTTC. This sequence encodes CASTQEGGHAGANVLTF.

This clonotype has a count of ten or more. The rearrangement links TRBV15 to TRBJ1-4, with D tentatively TRBD1 (5 bases). Germline loops: CDR1 LNHNV, CDR2 YYDKDF (reference sequence). The CDR3 has 14 residues. V lost 1 base and J lost 8, with 11 bases in between. CDR3 sequence (DNA): TGTGCCACCAGCAGAGGGCAGGGTTCCGAAAAACTGTTTTTT. Its protein is CATSRGQGSEKLFF.

There are many counts of this clonotype. The chain uses TRBV7-9 and TRBJ2-2, with 7 bases aligning to TRBD2. The germline V gene has CDR1 SEHNR and CDR2 FQNEAQ (reference sequence). The CDR3 extends over 16 amino acids. Losses at the gene ends were 5 bases for V and 1 base for J; bases not matched to a gene: 7. Here the CDR3 DNA reads TGTGCCAGCAGCAGACCCCCTAGCGGGAACACCGGGGAGCTGTTTTTT. This encodes CASSRPPSGNTGELFF.

The rearrangement links TRBV10-3 to TRBJ1-5, with D maybe TRBD1 (5 bases). The CDR3 sequence is 15 residues long. Trimming stripped 0 bases from V and 5 bases from J, with 11 bases between. Germline V gene lookup returns CDR1 ENHRY and CDR2 SYGVKD. The CDR3 loop reads CAISESRAGYQPQHF. In nucleotides, the CDR3 is TGTGCCATCAGTGAGTCTCGGGCAGGGTATCAGCCCCAGCATTTT.

The chain is built from TRBV2 and TRBJ1-5; 10 bases fit TRBD1. Per the germline V gene, CDR1 is SNHLY and CDR2 is FYNNEI. Trimming at V came to 5 bases and at J to 7 bases, leaving 8 bases not matched to a gene. There are 15 residues in the CDR3. Here the CDR3 reads CASSWDRGGGQPQHF. Written as DNA, the CDR3 is TGTGCCAGCAGTTGGGACAGGGGTGGCGGCCAGCCCCAGCATTTT.

This clonotype was seen at least ten times. V usage is TRBV7-2 and J usage is TRBJ1-5, with D possibly matching TRBD1 (6 bases). The V end was cut by 5 bases, the J end by 4 bases, with 15 bases between. The CDR3 extends over 15 amino acids. Per the germline V gene, CDR1 is SGHTA and CDR2 is FQGNSA. The DNA for the CDR3 is TGTGCCAGCAGCGACACAGGGATCCGGAATCAGCCCCAGCATTTT. It translates to CASSDTGIRNQPQHF.

As DNA, the CDR3 is TGCAGCGTTGAAGGTGGGTCCTACGAGCATTTT. It specifies CSVEGGSYEHF. This sequence joins TRBV29-1 and TRBJ1-5, with D hard to call. The CDR3 is 11 residues long. The V gene's germline CDR1 is SQVTM and CDR2 ANQGSEA. V dropped 1 base and J dropped 14 bases, with 12 bases sitting between them. The full variable domain, in which reference TRBV29-1 and TRBJ1-5 provide the parts outside the CDR3, is SAVISQKPSRDICQRGTSLTIQCQVDSQVTMMFWYRQQPGQSLTLIATANQGSEATYESGFVIDKFPISRPNLTFSTLTVSNMSPEDSSIYLCSVEGGSYEHFGDGTRLSIL.

This chain connects TRBV11-2 to TRBJ2-1, with 12 bases lining up with TRBD2. Germline-derived CDR1 and CDR2 are SGHAT and FQNNGV. Germline trimming cut 5 bases from V and 0 bases from J; bases unmatched to any gene: 11. This CDR3 comprises 19 residues. The CDR3 region is CASSPELAGGLSSYNEQFF. The CDR3 DNA is TGTGCCAGCAGCCCGGAACTAGCGGGAGGACTGAGCTCCTACAATGAGCAGTTCTTC.

This clonotype was picked up many times. The chain has TRBV7-8 and TRBJ2-7, with TRBD1 matching 7 bases. The CDR3 contains 15 residues. The junction had 8 bases not matched to a gene; V was cut back by 3 bases and J by 3 bases. Germline values: CDR1 SGHVS, CDR2 FQNEAQ. Here the CDR3 reads CASSLKGAGYYEQYF. The CDR3 nucleotides read TGTGCCAGCAGCTTGAAGGGGGCAGGCTACTACGAGCAGTACTTC.

This clonotype was detected ten times or more. The chain carries TRBV2 and TRBJ2-5; 10 nucleotides match TRBD2. Germline CDR1 reads SNHLY; CDR2 reads FYNNEI. This CDR3 comprises 15 residues. The trim removed 4 bases at V and 5 bases at J, leaving 7 bases unmatched. The CDR3 DNA reads as TGTGCCAGCAGTGGTTTGGGACTAGCGAGGGAGACCCAGTACTTC. Amino acid sequence: CASSGLGLARETQYF.

This clonotype was seen many times. The rearrangement links TRBV15 to TRBJ1-1; D unresolved. The germline gives CDR1 LNHNV, CDR2 YYDKDF (reference sequence). There are 14 residues in the CDR3. Trimming left V 3 bases short and J 3 bases short, with 11 bases between. The CDR3, as DNA: TGTGCCACCAGCAGTCCTCACAGAGACACTGAAGCTTTCTTT. This translates into CATSSPHRDTEAFF.

In its sample, this clonotype was seen a few times. The gene calls are TRBV6-4 and TRBJ1-1; D possibly corresponds to TRBD1 (5 bases). Germline-derived CDR1 and CDR2 are MRHNA and SNTAGT. V was trimmed by 5 bases and J by 14 bases, leaving 21 bases between them. The CDR3 spans 13 residues. CDR3 coding DNA: TGTGCCAGCAGTCTCACAGGAAACAATGAGCAGTTCTTT. Its translation: CASSLTGNNEQFF.

This sequence joins TRBV12-3 or TRBV12-4 and TRBJ2-5, with a possible D match to TRBD2 (6 bases). This CDR3 has 14 amino acids. Trimming took 6 bases from V and 3 from J, leaving 14 bases between them. The CDR3 is CASSILGTEETQYF. CDR3 DNA sequence: TGTGCCAGCAGCATCCTGGGGACTGAAGAGACCCAGTACTTC.

The rearrangement joins TRBV19 to TRBJ1-5; no definite D call. The germline V gene encodes CDR1 LNHDA and CDR2 SQIVND (reference sequence). V was cut by 6 bases and J by 5 bases, with 8 bases left in between. The CDR3 is 12 residues long. DNA for the CDR3: TGTGCCAGTAGATTGGCAGATCAGCCCCAGCATTTT. Its protein is CASRLADQPQHF.

The chain uses TRBV24-1 and TRBJ2-2; 8 nucleotides agree with TRBD2. The CDR3 consists of 15 residues. CDR1 is KGHDR and CDR2 is SFDVKD in the germline V gene. The DNA for the CDR3 is TGTGCTAGAGCAGGGCGGGAGGCGAACACCGGGGAGCTGTTTTTT. It translates to CARAGREANTGELFF.

The sample holds many counts of this clonotype. This rearrangement joins TRBV6-6 to TRBJ2-5; D unclear. CDR1 is MNHNY and CDR2 is SVGAGI in the germline V gene (reference sequence). The CDR3 is 11 amino acids. The V end lost 0 bases, the J end lost 9 bases, and 5 bases lay between the germline ends. The DNA for the CDR3 is TGTGCCAGCAGTTACTCTAGTTCCCAGTACTTC. It is translated as CASSYSSSQYF.

This clonotype occurred many times. The chain is built from TRBV6-5 and TRBJ2-7; D is unclear. V was shortened by 2 bases and J by 7 bases, with 27 bases between the two germline ends. In germline, CDR1 is MNHEY, CDR2 SVGAGI. There are 18 residues in the CDR3. DNA for the CDR3: TGTGCCAGCAGTTACGCCACCGGAACTCTAGGGTCGGGTGCGGAGCAGTACTTC. The encoded protein is CASSYATGTLGSGAEQYF.

This chain joins TRBV27 and TRBJ2-7; the match to TRBD2 covers 7 bases. V lost 3 bases to trimming and J lost 2 bases; unmatched junction nucleotides: 7. The germline CDR1 and CDR2 sequences are MNHEY and SMNVEV (reference sequence). CDR3 length: 15 residues. The CDR3 loop reads CASSFLSGGTYEQYF. The CDR3 nucleotides read TGTGCCAGCAGTTTTTTGTCGGGAGGAACCTACGAGCAGTACTTC.

This clonotype was counted many times. The genes are TRBV25-1 and TRBJ2-7, with D unclear. This CDR3 region has 12 residues. CDR1 is MGHDK and CDR2 is SYGVNS in the germline V gene. V lost 6 bases and J lost 0, with 6 bases in between. CDR3 amino acids: CASSDFSYEQYF. DNA for the CDR3: TGTGCCAGCAGCGACTTCTCCTACGAGCAGTACTTC.